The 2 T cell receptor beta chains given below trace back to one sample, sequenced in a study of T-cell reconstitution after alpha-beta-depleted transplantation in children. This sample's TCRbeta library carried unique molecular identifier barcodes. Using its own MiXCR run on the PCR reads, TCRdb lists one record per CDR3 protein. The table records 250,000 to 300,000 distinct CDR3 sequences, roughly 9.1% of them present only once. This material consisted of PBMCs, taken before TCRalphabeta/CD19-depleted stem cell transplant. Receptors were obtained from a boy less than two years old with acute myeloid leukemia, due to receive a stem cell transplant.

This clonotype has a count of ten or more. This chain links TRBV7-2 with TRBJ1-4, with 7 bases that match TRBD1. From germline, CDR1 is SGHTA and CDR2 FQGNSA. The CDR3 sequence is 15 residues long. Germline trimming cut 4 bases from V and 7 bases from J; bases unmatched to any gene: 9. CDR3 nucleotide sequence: TGTGCCAGCAGCTACCAACAGGGGATGGGTGAAAAACTGTTTTTT. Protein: CASSYQQGMGEKLFF.

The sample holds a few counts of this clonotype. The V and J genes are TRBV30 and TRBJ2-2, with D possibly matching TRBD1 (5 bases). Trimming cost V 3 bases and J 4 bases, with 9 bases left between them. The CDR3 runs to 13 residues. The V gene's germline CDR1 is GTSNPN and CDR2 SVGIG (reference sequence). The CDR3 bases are TGTGCCTGGAGGGACACATCCACCGGGGAGCTGTTTTTT. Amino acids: CAWRDTSTGELFF.